These 7 T cell receptor beta chains were all obtained from the same sample, sequenced in a study of CD8 T cells in Susac syndrome. The RNA input was about 0.5 to 1 ug, and it was reverse transcribed with random hexamers. Each CDR3 protein is one row after TCRdb ran MiXCR on the immunoSEQ multiplex PCR reads. Of 120,000 or so distinct CDR3 sequences detected, 93% appear once; the ten largest clones hold around 0.085%. Input material: CD4+ T cells from PBMCs. The origin of the receptors is a human donor with multiple sclerosis.

The rearrangement joins TRBV19 to TRBJ1-2, with D possibly matching TRBD1 (5 bases). The CDR3 totals 10 residues. Trimming removed 10 bases from V and 2 bases from J, with 5 bases in between. The germline CDR1 and CDR2 sequences are LNHDA and SQIVND (reference sequence). The CDR3 here is CATGNYGYTF. CDR3 sequence (DNA): TGTGCCACAGGGAACTATGGCTACACCTTC.

The table lists this clonotype with a count of one. The chain's CDR3 is CAWRGPPNEKLFF. For the CDR3, the DNA is TGTGCCTGGAGAGGGCCCCCTAATGAAAAACTGTTTTTT. The chain carries TRBV30 and TRBJ1-4; D unresolved. V was clipped by 3 bases and J by 3 bases, with 8 bases between them. The length of the CDR3 is 13 residues. Per germline, CDR1 GTSNPN and CDR2 SVGIG (reference sequence).

The chain employs TRBV28 and TRBJ1-6; weak D call: TRBD1 (5 bases). From germline, CDR1 is MDHEN and CDR2 SYDVKM. V lost 6 bases to trimming and J lost 6 bases, with 21 bases between them. The CDR3 runs 17 residues. CDR3 amino acids: CASSILGLGGVNSPLHF. As DNA, the CDR3 is TGTGCCAGCAGCATCCTTGGATTGGGAGGGGTTAATTCACCCCTCCACTTT.

This chain connects TRBV19 to TRBJ1-2; 12 bases align to TRBD1. Germline V gives CDR1 LNHDA, CDR2 SQIVND (reference sequence). The CDR3 length is 18 residues. After removal of 6 bases from V and 2 bases from J, the junction contained 13 bases not matched to a gene. The CDR3 DNA follows: TGTGCCAGTAGACTACGGCCGGGACAGGGGGCGGGAAACTATGGCTACACCTTC. Translated, it gives CASRLRPGQGAGNYGYTF.

V usage is TRBV3-1 and J usage is TRBJ1-2, with D uncertain. Germline V gene lookup returns CDR1 LGHDT and CDR2 YNNKEL (reference sequence). Trimming removed 2 bases from V and 2 bases from J, with 9 bases in between. There are 14 residues in the CDR3. CDR3 sequence reads: CASSQFGGNYGYTF. The CDR3 nucleotides read TGTGCCAGCAGCCAATTCGGCGGCAACTATGGCTACACCTTC.

The V and J genes are TRBV5-4 and TRBJ1-2, with no clear D. Germline V gene data show CDR1 as SGHNT and CDR2 as YYREEE (reference sequence). The CDR3 length is 14 residues. V lost 2 bases to trimming and J lost 0 bases, with 8 bases between them. The CDR3 DNA follows: TGTGCCAGCAGCTTCGCAGGAGCTAACTATGGCTACACCTTC. It is translated as CASSFAGANYGYTF.

The V gene is TRBV15, the J gene TRBJ1-3; D unclear. Trimming removed 5 bases at V and 0 bases at J, with 11 bases between. There are 15 residues in the CDR3. Germline values: CDR1 LNHNV, CDR2 YYDKDF (reference sequence). CDR3 sequence reads: CATSPGPYSGNTIYF. The CDR3, as DNA: TGTGCCACCAGCCCAGGACCCTACTCTGGAAACACCATATATTTT.